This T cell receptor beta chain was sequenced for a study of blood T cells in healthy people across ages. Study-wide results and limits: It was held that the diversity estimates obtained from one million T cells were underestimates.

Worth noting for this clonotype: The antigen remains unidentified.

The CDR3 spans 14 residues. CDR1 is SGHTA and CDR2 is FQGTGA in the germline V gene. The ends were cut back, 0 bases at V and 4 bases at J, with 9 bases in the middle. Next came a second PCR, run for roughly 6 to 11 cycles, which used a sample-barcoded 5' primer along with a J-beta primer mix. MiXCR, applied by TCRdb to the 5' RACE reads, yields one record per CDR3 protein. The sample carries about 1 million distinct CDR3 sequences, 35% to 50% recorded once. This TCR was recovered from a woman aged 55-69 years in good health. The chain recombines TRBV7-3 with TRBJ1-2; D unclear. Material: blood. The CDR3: CASSLTKGPYGYTF. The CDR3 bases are TGTGCCAGCAGCTTAACTAAAGGCCCCTATGGCTACACCTTC. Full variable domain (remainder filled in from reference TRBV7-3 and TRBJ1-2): GAGVSQTPSNKVTEKGKYVELRCDPISGHTALYWYRQSLGQGPEFLIYFQGTGAADDSGLPNDRFFAVRPEGSVSTLKIQRTERGDSAVYLCASSLTKGPYGYTFGSGTRLTVV.